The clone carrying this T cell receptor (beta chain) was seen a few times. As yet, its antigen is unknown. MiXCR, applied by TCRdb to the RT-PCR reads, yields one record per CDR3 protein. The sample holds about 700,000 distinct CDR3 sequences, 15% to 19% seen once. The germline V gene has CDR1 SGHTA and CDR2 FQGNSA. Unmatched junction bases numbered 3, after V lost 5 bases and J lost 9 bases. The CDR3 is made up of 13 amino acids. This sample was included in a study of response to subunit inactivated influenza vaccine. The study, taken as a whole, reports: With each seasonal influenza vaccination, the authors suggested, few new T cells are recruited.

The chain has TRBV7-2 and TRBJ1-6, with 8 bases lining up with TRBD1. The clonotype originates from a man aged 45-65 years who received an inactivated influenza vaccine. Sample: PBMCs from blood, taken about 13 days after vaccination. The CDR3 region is CASSPDRVSPLHF. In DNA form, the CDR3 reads TGTGCCAGCAGCCCGGACAGGGTTTCACCCCTCCACTTT.